The source of this TCR beta chain is a study of beta chain features in type 1 diabetes. Concerning this clone: Its specificity is not known.

Expressed TCRB transcripts got sequenced, as all isolated RNA was reverse transcribed. Only in-frame clones appear in the TCRdb table, and some are missing; sequencing was by immunoSEQ multiplex PCR. The sample consists of around 500,000 clones, more than 9.5% of them appearing once. Study-wide results and limits: In type 1 diabetes patients, VDJ junctions had fewer insertions; deletions at these junctions were more frequent. Cells with high TCR expression could be over-represented by cDNA sequencing. Whether HLA type influences TCRB rearrangement remained unresolved here.

In all sorted populations, purity surpassed 95%. Per the germline V gene, CDR1 is MNHNY and CDR2 is SVGAGI (reference sequence). Unmatched junction bases numbered 3, after V lost 8 bases and J lost 5 bases. The CDR3 has 12 residues. V and J are TRBV6-6 and TRBJ2-1; TRBD2 matches at 7 bases. The origin of this receptor is a woman aged 18-35 years in good health. The sample was naive CD4+ T cells from blood. The CDR3 reads CASGRVNNEQFF. The CDR3 region has the DNA TGTGCCAGCGGGAGGGTTAACAATGAGCAGTTCTTC.